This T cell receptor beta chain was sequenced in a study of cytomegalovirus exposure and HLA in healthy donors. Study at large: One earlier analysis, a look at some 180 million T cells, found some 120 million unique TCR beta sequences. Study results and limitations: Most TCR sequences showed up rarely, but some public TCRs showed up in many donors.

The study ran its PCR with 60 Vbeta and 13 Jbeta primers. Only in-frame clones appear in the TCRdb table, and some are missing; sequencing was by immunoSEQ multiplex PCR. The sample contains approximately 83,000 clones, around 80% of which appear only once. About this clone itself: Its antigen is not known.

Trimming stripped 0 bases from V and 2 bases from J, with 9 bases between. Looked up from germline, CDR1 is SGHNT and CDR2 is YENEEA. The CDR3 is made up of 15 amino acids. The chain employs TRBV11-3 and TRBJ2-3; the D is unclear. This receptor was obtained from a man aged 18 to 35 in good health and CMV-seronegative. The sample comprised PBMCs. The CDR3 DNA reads TGTGCCAGCAGCTTAGATTACAGAAACACAGATACGCAGTATTTT. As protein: CASSLDYRNTDTQYF.